These T cell receptor beta chains were read from a single sample in a study of blood T cell repertoires in COVID-19. The protocol was immunoSEQ multiplex PCR, while the TCRdb copy is restricted to in-frame clones and leaves out a portion. This sample has hundreds of thousands of clones, with approximately 83% found just once. Sequencing input: PBMCs or T cells enriched from blood (not recorded which). The receptor source for this set is a woman in her fifties or sixties who had been exposed to COVID-19. The CDR3 runs from the conserved cysteine through the conserved F or W.

>TRBJ2-7|TRBV12-3/TRBV12-4
CACGGVTYEQYF
>TRBJ2-7|TRBV2
CAVQGGDRKTYEQYF
>TRBJ1-2|TRBV2
CASSGSGTNYGYTF
>TRBJ1-5|TRBV19
CASSPGLNQPQHF
>TRBJ2-5|TRBV7-2
CASSLASGGKTQYF
>TRBJ2-1|TRBV10-3
CAIRERGGNEQFF
>TRBJ2-7|TRBV30
CAWSFVSSGEQYF
>TRBJ1-2|TRBV6-6
CASSRIRQGSNYGYTF
>TRBJ1-1|TRBV5-6
CASNARRGYNTEAFF
>TRBJ2-7|TRBV7-8
CASSSQGTIYEQYF
>TRBJ2-2|TRBV6-2/TRBV6-3
CASSITVTPGELFF
>TRBJ2-1|TRBV6-4
CASPQPANRAHSSYNEQFF
>TRBJ2-5|TRBV2
CASSEVQRGAREETQYF
>TRBJ2-7|TRBV19
CASSATQTTYEQYF
>TRBJ1-2|TRBV14
CASSHGGWGNYGYTF
>TRBJ2-7|TRBV6-2/TRBV6-3
CASSYRVRGKGVQYF
>TRBJ2-2|TRBV2
CASSRRTGFTGELFF
>TRBJ2-1|TRBV5-1
CASSLTGYPNEQFF
>TRBJ1-2|TRBV18
CASSLGTIGSNYGYTF
>TRBJ2-5|TRBV29-1
CSASPSETQYF
>TRBJ1-1|TRBV20-1
CSASKGAASEAFF
>TRBJ1-6|TRBV27
CASTRGTNNSPLHF
>TRBJ2-2|TRBV11-3
CASSLVGAGELFF
>TRBJ2-7|TRBV29-1
CSALGGRGYEQYF
>TRBJ2-2|TRBV13
CASSPGQINTGELFF
>TRBJ1-5|TRBV5-5
CASSPGTGGNSNQPQHF
>TRBJ1-2|TRBV28
CASSGQYGYTF